This TCR beta chain was found in a study of T cell responses to AZD1222 COVID-19 vaccine. Findings and caveats of the study: Unmutated regions of variants are reportedly targeted by nearly half of spike-specific TCRs. Spike-specific TCR breadth and depth went up after people got two AZD1222 doses.

Sequencing used immunoSEQ multiplex PCR; TCRdb keeps in-frame clones, though not all of them. The sample lists about 130,000 clones, 75% to 95% occurring once. With 2 bases removed from V and 7 bases from J, the gap between germline ends came to 12 bases. From germline, CDR1 is SGHRS and CDR2 YFSETQ. The CDR3 runs to 14 residues. Turning to this clone: Antigen unknown.

The clonotype comes from an adult in good health. The chain carries TRBV5-1 and TRBJ2-2; D perhaps matches TRBD1 (5 bases). The material sequenced was peripheral blood, taken on day 0 of AZD1222 vaccination. The CDR3 spells CASSFTGAGGELFF. CDR3 in DNA: TGCGCCAGCAGCTTTACTGGGGCAGGCGGGGAGCTGTTTTTT.